The entry below gives a single T cell receptor beta chain sequence along with its context. No antigen is known for it. There were no recent acute infections or vaccinations among the donors, who were healthy HIV-negative adults. The data are from a study of shared clonotypes between healthy human individuals. For the study at large: There were three CD4 naive, three CD4 memory, two CD8 naive and one CD8 memory plates per donor. The study, taken as a whole, reports: Read depth was anticipated to influence clonotype sharing among donors. Estimated richness values were generally larger in naive subsets than in memory subsets.

Clones were sequenced by immunoSEQ multiplex PCR, and TCRdb holds only the in-frame ones, with some missing. This sample has roughly 2,300,000 clones, with 85% to 95% found just once. The V and J ends lost 1 base and 4 bases, in that order; junction bases with no gene match: 2. Germline V lookup: CDR1 SGHRS, CDR2 YFSETQ. This CDR3 contains 14 residues. The sequenced sample was naive CD4+ T cells from PBMCs. Subset of the sample: CD45RA+ positively selected. The receptor comes from a man between 18 and 35 years old in good health. Some clones in this sample may be carry-over from other donors' samples. The chain has TRBV5-1 and TRBJ2-3, with 8 bases aligning to TRBD2. This CDR3 is CASSLSAGADTQYF. The CDR3 coding sequence is TGCGCCAGCAGCTTGTCAGCGGGAGCAGATACGCAGTATTTT.